What follows describes a single T cell receptor beta chain. The data were taken from a study of blood T cell repertoires in COVID-19. The CDR3 spans 14 residues. Trimming removed 2 bases from V and 1 base from J, with 8 bases in between. Germline CDR1 and CDR2: SEHNR and FQNEAQ (reference sequence). Study processing details: Reference gene primers were amplified, and this amplification served to estimate nucleated cell counts. Some clones are missing from TCRdb's copy, which holds only in-frame ones; the method was immunoSEQ multiplex PCR. From that table come the V and J calls and clone size; the DNA was used to work out D and trimming. The sample holds roughly 200,000 clones; about 81% are singletons and the top ten take over 9.5%. Patients of the Seattle cohort, enrolled during active infection, were followed longitudinally.

This sequence joins TRBV7-9 and TRBJ1-1; D is ambiguous. Input material: peripheral blood. The receptor was isolated from a woman of 80 years or more with COVID-19, enrolled during active disease. The CDR3 here is CASSLKGGNTEAFF. The CDR3 DNA is TGTGCCAGCAGCTTAAAAGGAGGGAACACTGAAGCTTTCTTT. The whole variable domain, filled in from reference TRBV7-9 and TRBJ1-1, reads DTGVSQNPRHKITKRGQNVTFRCDPISEHNRLYWYRQTLGQGPEFLTYFQNEAQLEKSRLLSDRFSAERPKGSFSTLEIQRTEQGDSAMYLCASSLKGGNTEAFFGQGTRLTVV.